These 31 T cell receptor beta chains originate from one sample sequenced in a study of T cell responses to AZD1222 COVID-19 vaccine. The protocol was immunoSEQ multiplex PCR, while the TCRdb copy is restricted to in-frame clones and leaves out a portion. Here the sample spans about 83,000 clones, approximately 83% being singletons. The input for sequencing was peripheral blood, taken 28 days after the second AZD1222 dose. All receptors derive from an adult who received the AZD1222 COVID-19 vaccine.

The chain links TRBV7-9 to TRBJ1-2; a possible D gene is TRBD1 (6 bases). Germline V gene lookup returns CDR1 SEHNR and CDR2 FQNEAQ (reference sequence). Trimming cost V 5 bases and J 6 bases, with 19 bases left between them. CDR3 length equals 15 residues. This chain's CDR3 is CASSPSTGPRHGYTF. The CDR3 DNA reads TGTGCCAGCAGCCCGTCGACAGGTCCTCGCCATGGCTACACCTTC.

This clone was found once. This sequence joins TRBV19 and TRBJ1-5, with no clear D. The ends were cut back, 6 bases at V and 6 bases at J, with 21 bases in the middle. This CDR3 region has 16 residues. Per germline, CDR1 LNHDA and CDR2 SQIVND (reference sequence). The CDR3 DNA sequence: TGTGCCAGTAGCCCGCCTGGATCGATAAAGGGTCAGCCCCAGCATTTT. It codes for CASSPPGSIKGQPQHF. Together with reference TRBV19 and TRBJ1-5, the CDR3 gives the full variable domain: DGGITQSPKYLFRKEGQNVTLSCEQNLNHDAMYWYRQDPGQGLRLIYYSQIVNDFQKGDIAEGYSVSREKKESFPLTVTSAQKNPTAFYLCASSPPGSIKGQPQHFGDGTRLSIL.

J is TRBJ2-7 and V is TRBV6-5; 8 bases match TRBD1. The germline V gene has CDR1 MNHEY and CDR2 SVGAGI. The CDR3 covers 15 residues. The trim removed 6 bases at V and 7 bases at J, leaving 14 bases unmatched. This CDR3 is CASSGTGTALGEQYF. The CDR3 nucleotides are TGTGCCAGCAGCGGGACAGGAACCGCTCTAGGGGAGCAGTACTTC.

In DNA form, the CDR3 reads TGTGCCAGTAGTATCAGCCCGAAGTGGTATGGCTACACCTTC. It yields the protein CASSISPKWYGYTF. The chain combines TRBV19 with TRBJ1-2; D not resolved. This CDR3 spans 14 amino acids. V was pared by 3 bases and J by 5 bases, with 13 bases between. Germline CDR1 is LNHDA and CDR2 is SQIVND (reference sequence).

The V call is TRBV5-1, the J call TRBJ2-3; a possible D gene is TRBD1 (6 bases). The CDR3 sequence is 16 residues long. CDR1 is SGHRS and CDR2 is YFSETQ in the germline V gene. Trimming took off 4 bases at V and 0 bases at J, with 15 bases between the two ends. In DNA form, the CDR3 reads TGCGCCAGCAGCAGAAACAGGGTCGCTAGCACAGATACGCAGTATTTT. Amino acid sequence: CASSRNRVASTDTQYF.

The gene calls are TRBV2 and TRBJ1-1; 10 bases match TRBD1. V lost 6 bases, J lost 5 bases, and 6 bases stayed unmatched. CDR1 is SNHLY, CDR2 FYNNEI, per germline. This CDR3 has 14 residues. The CDR3 nucleotides read TGTGCCAGCAGGACAGGGGGCGATGTGACTGAAGCTTTCTTT. Its protein is CASRTGGDVTEAFF.

The chain has TRBV5-4 and TRBJ2-1; tentative D call: TRBD2 (5 bases). The V gene lost 2 bases and the J gene lost 0 bases, with 15 bases spanning the gap. From germline, CDR1 is SGHNT and CDR2 YYREEE (reference sequence). The length of the CDR3 is 17 residues. CDR3 DNA: TGTGCCAGCAGCTTCGGTAGCGCCAAGAGCTCCTACAATGAGCAGTTCTTC. Translated, it gives CASSFGSAKSSYNEQFF. The whole variable domain, filled in from reference TRBV5-4 and TRBJ2-1, reads ETGVTQSPTHLIKTRGQQVTLRCSSQSGHNTVSWYQQALGQGPQFIFQYYREEENGRGNFPPRFSGLQFPNYSSELNVNALELDDSALYLCASSFGSAKSSYNEQFFGPGTRLTVL.

V gene TRBV30 combines with J gene TRBJ1-2; a possible D gene is TRBD1 (5 bases). CDR1 and CDR2 (germline): GTSNPN, SVGIG (reference sequence). Trimming stripped 1 base from V and 2 bases from J, with 8 bases between. This CDR3 spans 13 amino acids. CDR3 in amino acids: CAWSAGLNYGYTF. In nucleotides, the CDR3 is TGTGCCTGGAGTGCGGGACTCAACTATGGCTACACCTTC.

This chain joins TRBV27 and TRBJ2-7; 7 bases line up with TRBD1. The CDR3 has 15 amino acids. V was pared by 3 bases and J by 5 bases, with 10 bases of the junction left unmatched. In germline, CDR1 is MNHEY, CDR2 SMNVEV (reference sequence). The CDR3 loop is CASSFLPDRAHEQYF. CDR3 DNA: TGTGCCAGCAGTTTTCTCCCCGACAGGGCCCACGAGCAGTACTTC.

This clone was seen once. The chain is built from TRBV18 and TRBJ2-7; TRBD1 matches at 7 bases. Germline CDR1 KGHSH, CDR2 LQKENI. J was trimmed by 6 bases and V by 2 bases; bases with no gene match: 10. The CDR3 is 15 amino acids. The CDR3 bases are TGTGCCAGCTCACCAACCGGGACAGCCAACGGCGAGCAGTACTTC. Protein product: CASSPTGTANGEQYF.

This chain connects TRBV11-2 to TRBJ2-5; tentative D call: TRBD1 (6 bases). Looked up from germline, CDR1 is SGHAT and CDR2 is FQNNGV. V was clipped by 4 bases and J by 7 bases, with 16 bases between them. This CDR3 contains 14 residues. The CDR3 DNA reads as TGTGCCAGCAGCTCAAGCACAGGGAGTGGGACCCAGTACTTC. Translation gives CASSSSTGSGTQYF.

V is TRBV18 and J is TRBJ1-1, with D uncertain. The CDR3 has 12 amino acids. Trimming removed 2 bases from V and 8 bases from J, with 9 bases in between. Germline CDR1 is KGHSH and CDR2 is LQKENI. This chain's CDR3 is CASSPSEQEAFF. CDR3 nucleotides: TGTGCCAGCTCACCATCGGAGCAGGAAGCTTTCTTT. Combining the CDR3 with reference TRBV18 and TRBJ1-1 gives the whole variable domain NAGVMQNPRHLVRRRGQEARLRCSPMKGHSHVYWYRQLPEEGLKFMVYLQKENIIDESGMPKERFSAEFPKEGPSILRIQQVVRGDSAAYFCASSPSEQEAFFGQGTRLTVV.

This sequence joins TRBV28 and TRBJ2-5; TRBD2 is a possible D gene (6 bases). Deletions cut 6 bases from V and 2 bases from J, with 16 bases between. The germline gives CDR1 MDHEN, CDR2 SYDVKM. The CDR3 extends over 15 amino acids. The CDR3 spells CASSSLAGGQETQYF. CDR3 in DNA: TGTGCCAGCAGCTCATTGGCAGGAGGGCAAGAGACCCAGTACTTC.

This chain connects TRBV28 to TRBJ1-4, with 8 nucleotides matching TRBD1. CDR1 MDHEN and CDR2 SYDVKM come from the germline V gene. The CDR3 length is 16 residues. V gave up 5 bases and J gave up 3 bases; unmatched junction bases: 8. This CDR3 reads CASSGPQGAANEKLFF. In DNA form, the CDR3 reads TGTGCCAGCAGTGGTCCCCAGGGGGCAGCTAATGAAAAACTGTTTTTT.

The chain is built from TRBV15 and TRBJ1-2; D unclear. CDR1 is LNHNV, CDR2 YYDKDF, per germline (reference sequence). Trimming pared 0 bases from V and 0 bases from J, leaving 14 bases between. CDR3 length: 17 residues. The CDR3 spells CATSRDLGRTTNYGYTF. In nucleotides, the CDR3 is TGTGCCACCAGCAGAGATCTAGGCAGGACCACTAACTATGGCTACACCTTC.

The sample holds one count of this clone. The chain uses TRBV27 and TRBJ2-7; 9 nucleotides align to TRBD1. Germline-derived CDR1 and CDR2 are MNHEY and SMNVEV (reference sequence). V lost 7 bases, J lost 7 bases, and 14 bases stayed unmatched. The CDR3 has 15 residues. CDR3 protein: CASTQLQGARREQYF. The DNA of the CDR3 is TGTGCCAGCACCCAATTACAGGGGGCCCGGAGGGAGCAGTACTTC.

This chain joins TRBV7-3 and TRBJ1-2; tentatively, D is TRBD1 (6 bases). The ends were cut back, 5 bases at V and 3 bases at J, with 19 bases in the middle. The length of the CDR3 is 16 residues. CDR1 SGHTA and CDR2 FQGTGA come from the germline V gene. CDR3 bases: TGTGCCAGCAGCGCAACAGGCGGGGGCAGCCACTATGGCTACACCTTC. This translates into CASSATGGGSHYGYTF.

The gene calls are TRBV11-2 and TRBJ1-2; D remains ambiguous. Germline CDR1 SGHAT, CDR2 FQNNGV. This CDR3 is built from 11 residues. V dropped 1 base and J dropped 6 bases, with 3 bases sitting between them. The CDR3 DNA reads TGTGCCAGCAGCTTAGGGGATGGCTACACCTTC. Translating it yields CASSLGDGYTF.

This chain uses TRBV28 with TRBJ1-2, with TRBD1 identical over 7 bases. The germline gives CDR1 MDHEN, CDR2 SYDVKM. This CDR3 spans 14 amino acids. Trimming cost V 3 bases and J 8 bases; bases outside gene matches: 9. CDR3 sequence: CASSFEQGRTGYTF. Here the CDR3 DNA reads TGTGCCAGCAGTTTCGAACAGGGGCGGACGGGCTACACCTTC.

The J gene is TRBJ1-1, the V gene TRBV19, with D hard to call. The V end was cut by 0 bases, the J end by 6 bases, with 14 bases between. CDR1 LNHDA and CDR2 SQIVND come from the germline V gene (reference sequence). CDR3 length equals 15 residues. The CDR3 nucleotides are TGTGCCAGTAGTATAGATCGTGGGGTCAGCGCTGAAGCTTTCTTT. This encodes CASSIDRGVSAEAFF.

This chain joins TRBV10-3 and TRBJ1-2, with D tentatively TRBD1 (6 bases). Germline V lookup: CDR1 ENHRY, CDR2 SYGVKD. The CDR3 contains 14 residues. V was pared by 3 bases and J by 4 bases, with 12 bases between. The CDR3 DNA is TGTGCCATCAGTGATCTAGGACAGAGCTATGGCTACACCTTC. Translation gives CAISDLGQSYGYTF.

This chain uses TRBV6-5 with TRBJ1-1; D remains ambiguous. Between the trimmed V and J ends, which lost 6 bases and 3 bases, there was a span of 14 bases. Germline lookup yields CDR1 MNHEY and CDR2 SVGAGI. The CDR3 is made up of 14 amino acids. This CDR3 is CASSPPGADTEAFF. CDR3 bases: TGTGCCAGCAGCCCACCGGGTGCGGACACTGAAGCTTTCTTT.

The chain is built from TRBV6-5 and TRBJ2-2; D not resolved. The V end was cut by 11 bases, the J end by 5 bases, with 15 bases between. This CDR3 contains 13 residues. Germline-derived CDR1 and CDR2 are MNHEY and SVGAGI. The CDR3 DNA follows: TGTGCCGGCTTCCAACCGGTTACCGGGGAGCTGTTTTTT. The encoded protein is CAGFQPVTGELFF.

This rearrangement joins TRBV28 to TRBJ2-7; tentative D call: TRBD1 (6 bases). The V and J ends lost 8 bases and 4 bases respectively, with 12 bases between them. From germline, CDR1 is MDHEN and CDR2 SYDVKM. There are 12 residues in the CDR3. In nucleotides, the CDR3 is TGTGCCAGCCTTAAACAGGGTTACGAGCAGTACTTC. This gives the protein CASLKQGYEQYF.

The chain employs TRBV28 and TRBJ2-5; D is possibly TRBD1 or TRBD2 (6 bases each). Per germline, CDR1 MDHEN and CDR2 SYDVKM. The length of the CDR3 is 16 residues. The germline V and J ends were trimmed by 5 bases and 0 bases, with 16 bases remaining between them. In nucleotides, the CDR3 is TGTGCCAGCAGTACCCGGGGGCGGGCGTACCAAGAGACCCAGTACTTC. It codes for CASSTRGRAYQETQYF.

This clone was seen a single time. The V call is TRBV7-9, the J call TRBJ1-1; the match to TRBD1 covers 7 bases. The CDR3 sequence is 13 residues long. Trimming cost V 4 bases and J 3 bases; bases outside gene matches: 2. Germline CDR1 reads SEHNR; CDR2 reads FQNEAQ (reference sequence). CDR3 amino acids: CASSSGQDTEAFF. In DNA, the CDR3 is TGTGCCAGCAGCTCCGGACAGGACACTGAAGCTTTCTTT.

This sequence joins TRBV2 and TRBJ1-6; no clear D. From germline, CDR1 is SNHLY and CDR2 FYNNEI. This CDR3 region has 14 residues. V dropped 7 bases and J dropped 5 bases, with 12 bases sitting between them. CDR3: CASILHRDNSPLHF. CDR3 nucleotide sequence: TGTGCCAGCATTTTACACCGAGATAATTCACCCCTCCACTTT.

The genes are TRBV5-1 and TRBJ2-1, with a tentative D call TRBD1 (5 bases). Germline lookup yields CDR1 SGHRS and CDR2 YFSETQ. The CDR3 is made up of 15 amino acids. Trimming pared 0 bases from V and 9 bases from J, leaving 16 bases between. The DNA for the CDR3 is TGCGCCAGCAGCTTGGCCTCCTCACTTGGGGCTGAGCAGTTCTTC. It yields the protein CASSLASSLGAEQFF.

V usage is TRBV7-3 and J usage is TRBJ1-1; D ambiguous. The germline gives CDR1 SGHTA, CDR2 FQGTGA. The CDR3 runs 13 residues. Trimming removed 5 bases at V and 5 bases at J, with 12 bases between. Here the CDR3 DNA reads TGTGCCAGCAGCCCGACGCCGGGGACTGAAGCTTTCTTT. Protein product: CASSPTPGTEAFF. Full variable domain (rest looked up from reference TRBV7-3 and TRBJ1-1): GAGVSQTPSNKVTEKGKYVELRCDPISGHTALYWYRQSLGQGPEFLIYFQGTGAADDSGLPNDRFFAVRPEGSVSTLKIQRTERGDSAVYLCASSPTPGTEAFFGQGTRLTVV.

This clone was detected once. The CDR3 coding sequence is TGTGCCAGCAGCCCTGACCGGTCTCGGGCAGATACGCAGTATTTT. The encoded protein is CASSPDRSRADTQYF. The chain links TRBV7-3 to TRBJ2-3; D is uncertain. Trimming shortened V by 5 bases and J by 4 bases, and 16 bases separated the two germline ends. Per the germline V gene, CDR1 is SGHTA and CDR2 is FQGTGA. CDR3 length equals 15 residues. The full variable domain, completed using reference TRBV7-3 and TRBJ2-3, is GAGVSQTPSNKVTEKGKYVELRCDPISGHTALYWYRQSLGQGPEFLIYFQGTGAADDSGLPNDRFFAVRPEGSVSTLKIQRTERGDSAVYLCASSPDRSRADTQYFGPGTRLTVL.

This clone has only a few counts. The chain recombines TRBV5-1 with TRBJ1-3, with TRBD1 matching over 7 bases. This CDR3 spans 14 amino acids. Germline CDR1 and CDR2: SGHRS and YFSETQ. V was pared by 1 base and J by 8 bases, with 6 bases of the junction left unmatched. DNA for the CDR3: TGCGCCAGCAGCTTGTTAGAGGGGGCTGACACCATATATTTT. Translated, it gives CASSLLEGADTIYF. The full variable domain, its missing parts supplied by reference TRBV5-1 and TRBJ1-3, is KAGVTQTPRYLIKTRGQQVTLSCSPISGHRSVSWYQQTPGQGLQFLFEYFSETQRNKGNFPGRFSGRQFSNSRSEMNVSTLELGDSALYLCASSLLEGADTIYFGEGSWLTVV.